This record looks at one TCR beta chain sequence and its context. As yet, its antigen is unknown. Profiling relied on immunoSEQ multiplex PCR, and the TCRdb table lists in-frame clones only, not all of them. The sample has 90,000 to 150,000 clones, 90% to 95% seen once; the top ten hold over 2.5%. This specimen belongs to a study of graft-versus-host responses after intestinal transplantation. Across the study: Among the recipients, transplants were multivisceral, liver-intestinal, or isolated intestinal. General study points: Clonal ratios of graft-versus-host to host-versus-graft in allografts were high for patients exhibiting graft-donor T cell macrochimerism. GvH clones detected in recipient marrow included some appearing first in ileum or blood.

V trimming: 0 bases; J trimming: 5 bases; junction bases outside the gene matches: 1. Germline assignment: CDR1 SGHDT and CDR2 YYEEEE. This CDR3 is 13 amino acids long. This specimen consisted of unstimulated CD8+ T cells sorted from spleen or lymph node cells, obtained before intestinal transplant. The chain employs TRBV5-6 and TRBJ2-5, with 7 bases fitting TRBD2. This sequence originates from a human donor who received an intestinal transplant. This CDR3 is CASSLALAETQYF. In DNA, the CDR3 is TGTGCCAGCAGCTTGGCACTAGCGGAGACCCAGTACTTC.